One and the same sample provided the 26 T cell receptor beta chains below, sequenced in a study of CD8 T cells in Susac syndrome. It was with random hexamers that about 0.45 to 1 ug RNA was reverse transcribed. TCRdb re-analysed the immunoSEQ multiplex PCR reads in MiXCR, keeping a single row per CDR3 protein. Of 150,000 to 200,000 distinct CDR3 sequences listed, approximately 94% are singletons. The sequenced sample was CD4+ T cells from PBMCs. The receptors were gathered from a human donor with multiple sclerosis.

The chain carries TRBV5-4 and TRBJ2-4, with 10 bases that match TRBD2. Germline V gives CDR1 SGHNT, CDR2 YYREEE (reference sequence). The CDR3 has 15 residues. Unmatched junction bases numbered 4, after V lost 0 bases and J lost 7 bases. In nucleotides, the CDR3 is TGTGCCAGCAGCTTGGGGCTGACTAGCGGGAACATTCAGTACTTC. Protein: CASSLGLTSGNIQYF.

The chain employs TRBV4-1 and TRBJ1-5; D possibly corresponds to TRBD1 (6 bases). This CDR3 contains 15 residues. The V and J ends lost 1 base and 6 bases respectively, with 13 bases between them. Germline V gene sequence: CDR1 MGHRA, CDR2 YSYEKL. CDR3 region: CASSQASQDSQPQHF. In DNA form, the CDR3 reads TGCGCCAGCAGCCAAGCCAGCCAGGACAGTCAGCCCCAGCATTTT.

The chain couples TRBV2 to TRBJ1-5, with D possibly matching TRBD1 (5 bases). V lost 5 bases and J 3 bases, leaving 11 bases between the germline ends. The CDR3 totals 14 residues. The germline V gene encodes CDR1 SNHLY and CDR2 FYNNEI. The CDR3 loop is CASSIDSVNQPQHF. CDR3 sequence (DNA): TGTGCCAGCAGTATTGACAGCGTCAATCAGCCCCAGCATTTT.

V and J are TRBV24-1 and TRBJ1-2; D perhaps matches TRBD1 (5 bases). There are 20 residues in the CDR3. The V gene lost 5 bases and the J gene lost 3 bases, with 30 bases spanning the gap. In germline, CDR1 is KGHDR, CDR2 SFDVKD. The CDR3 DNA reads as TGTGCCACCAGTGGATTCCCGACCCGGGGCAGGACGAGTGTGTACTATGGCTACACCTTC. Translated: CATSGFPTRGRTSVYYGYTF.

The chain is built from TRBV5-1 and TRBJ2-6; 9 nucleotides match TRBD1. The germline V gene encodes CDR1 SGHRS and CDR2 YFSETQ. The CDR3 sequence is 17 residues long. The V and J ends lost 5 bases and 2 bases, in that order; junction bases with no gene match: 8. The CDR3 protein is CASSTGTGTPGANVLTF. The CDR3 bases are TGCGCCAGCAGTACCGGGACAGGGACCCCTGGGGCCAACGTCCTGACTTTC.

The CDR3 protein is CASKTTASNQPQHF. CDR3 coding DNA: TGTGCCAGCAAAACGACAGCATCCAATCAGCCCCAGCATTTT. The chain carries TRBV6-1 and TRBJ1-5, with a tentative D call TRBD1 (5 bases). Germline CDR1 reads MNHNS; CDR2 reads SASEGT. V gave up 7 bases and J gave up 3 bases, with 13 bases separating them. CDR3 length: 14 residues.

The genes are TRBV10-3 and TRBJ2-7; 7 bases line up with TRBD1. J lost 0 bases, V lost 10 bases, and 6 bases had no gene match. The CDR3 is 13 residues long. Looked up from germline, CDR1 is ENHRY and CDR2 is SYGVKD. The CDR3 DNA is TGTGCCAACCAGGGGGTACTCTCCTACGAGCAGTACTTC. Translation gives CANQGVLSYEQYF.

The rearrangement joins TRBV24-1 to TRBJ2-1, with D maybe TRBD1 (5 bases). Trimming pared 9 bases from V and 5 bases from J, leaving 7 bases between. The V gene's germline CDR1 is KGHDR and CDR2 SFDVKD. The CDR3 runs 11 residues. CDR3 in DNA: TGTGCCACCCGACAGCACAATGAGCAGTTCTTC. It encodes CATRQHNEQFF.

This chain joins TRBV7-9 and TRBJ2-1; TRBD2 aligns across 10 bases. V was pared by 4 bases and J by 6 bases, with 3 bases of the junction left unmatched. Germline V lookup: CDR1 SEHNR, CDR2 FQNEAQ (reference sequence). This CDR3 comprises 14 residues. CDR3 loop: CASSSSGSTNEQFF. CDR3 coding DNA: TGTGCCAGCAGCTCTAGCGGGAGTACCAATGAGCAGTTCTTC.

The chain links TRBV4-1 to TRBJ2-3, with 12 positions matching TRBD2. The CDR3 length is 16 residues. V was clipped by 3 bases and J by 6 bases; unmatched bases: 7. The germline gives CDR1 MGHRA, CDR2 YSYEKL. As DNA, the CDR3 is TGCGCCAGCAGCCAGCCTAGCGGGAGGGCAGGCGATACGCAGTATTTT. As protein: CASSQPSGRAGDTQYF.

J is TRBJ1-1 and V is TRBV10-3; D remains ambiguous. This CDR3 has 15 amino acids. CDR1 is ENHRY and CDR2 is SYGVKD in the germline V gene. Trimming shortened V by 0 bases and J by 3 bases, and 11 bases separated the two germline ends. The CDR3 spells CAISESLAGHTEAFF. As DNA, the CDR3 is TGTGCCATCAGTGAGTCATTGGCAGGCCACACTGAAGCTTTCTTT.

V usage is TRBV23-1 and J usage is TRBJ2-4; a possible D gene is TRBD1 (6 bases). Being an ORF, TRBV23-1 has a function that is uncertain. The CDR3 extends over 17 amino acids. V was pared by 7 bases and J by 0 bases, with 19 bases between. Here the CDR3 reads CASTRARGMLAKNIQYF. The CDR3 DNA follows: TGCGCCAGCACCCGGGCCAGGGGAATGCTAGCCAAAAACATTCAGTACTTC.

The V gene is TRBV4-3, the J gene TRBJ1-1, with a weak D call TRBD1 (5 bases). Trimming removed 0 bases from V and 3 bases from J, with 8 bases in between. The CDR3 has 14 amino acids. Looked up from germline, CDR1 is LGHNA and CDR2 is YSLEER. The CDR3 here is CASSQEGRYTEAFF. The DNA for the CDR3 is TGCGCCAGCAGCCAAGAGGGGCGGTACACTGAAGCTTTCTTT.

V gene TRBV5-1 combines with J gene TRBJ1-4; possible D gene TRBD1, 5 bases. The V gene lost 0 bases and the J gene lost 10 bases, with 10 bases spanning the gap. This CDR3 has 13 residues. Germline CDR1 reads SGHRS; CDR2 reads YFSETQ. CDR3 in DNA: TGCGCCAGCAGCTTGGCAGGGCGGGGAAAACTGTTTTTT. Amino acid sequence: CASSLAGRGKLFF.

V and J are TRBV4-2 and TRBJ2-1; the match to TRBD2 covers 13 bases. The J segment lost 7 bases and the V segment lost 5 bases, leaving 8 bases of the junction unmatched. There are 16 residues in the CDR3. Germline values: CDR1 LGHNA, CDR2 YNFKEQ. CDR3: CASSFLLAGGLNEQFF. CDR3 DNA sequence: TGTGCCAGCAGCTTCCTACTAGCGGGAGGGTTAAATGAGCAGTTCTTC.

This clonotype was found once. DNA of the CDR3: TGCGCCAGCAGTCAAAGCGGCGCTCGTCAGGTACCCGGGGAGCTGTTTTTT. It translates to CASSQSGARQVPGELFF. The chain is built from TRBV23-1 and TRBJ2-2; D is perhaps TRBD2 (5 bases). TRBV23-1 is treated as an ORF (open reading frame) with a function not yet certain. This CDR3 region has 17 residues. Deletions cut 2 bases from V and 6 bases from J, with 19 bases between.

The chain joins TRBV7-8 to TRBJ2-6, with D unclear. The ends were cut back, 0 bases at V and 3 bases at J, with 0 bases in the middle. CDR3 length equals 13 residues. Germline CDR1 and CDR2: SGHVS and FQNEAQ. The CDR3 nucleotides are TGTGCCAGCAGCTTAGCTGGGGCCAACGTCCTGACTTTC. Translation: CASSLAGANVLTF.

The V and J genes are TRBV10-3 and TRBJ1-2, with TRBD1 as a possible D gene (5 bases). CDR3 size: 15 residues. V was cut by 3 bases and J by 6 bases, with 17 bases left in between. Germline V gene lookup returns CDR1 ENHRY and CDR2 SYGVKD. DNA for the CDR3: TGTGCCATCAGTGATAAGGGTCCGGGGGTAGATGGCTACACCTTC. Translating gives CAISDKGPGVDGYTF.

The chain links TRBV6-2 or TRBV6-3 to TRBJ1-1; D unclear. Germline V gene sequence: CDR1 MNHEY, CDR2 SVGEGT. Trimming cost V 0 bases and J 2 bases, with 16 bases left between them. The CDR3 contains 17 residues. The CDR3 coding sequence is TGTGCCAGCAGTTACTCGTTTATGTCGGGGAGAAACACTGAAGCTTTCTTT. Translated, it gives CASSYSFMSGRNTEAFF.

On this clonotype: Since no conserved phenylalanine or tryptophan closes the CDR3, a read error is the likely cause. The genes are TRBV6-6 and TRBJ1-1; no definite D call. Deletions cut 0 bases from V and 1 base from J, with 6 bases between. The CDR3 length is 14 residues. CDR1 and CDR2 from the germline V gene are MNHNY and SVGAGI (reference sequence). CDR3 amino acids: CASSYSSTNTEAFV. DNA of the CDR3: TGTGCCAGCAGTTACTCCTCGACGAACACTGAAGCTTTCGTT.

CDR3 protein: CASSSPLNSRNTIYF. CDR3 nucleotide sequence: TGTGCCAGCAGCTCCCCCCTTAACTCAAGAAACACCATATATTTT. The chain recombines TRBV7-2 with TRBJ1-3; the D is unclear. In germline, CDR1 is SGHTA, CDR2 FQGNSA. The CDR3 consists of 15 residues. The V and J ends lost 4 bases and 5 bases respectively, with 15 bases between them.

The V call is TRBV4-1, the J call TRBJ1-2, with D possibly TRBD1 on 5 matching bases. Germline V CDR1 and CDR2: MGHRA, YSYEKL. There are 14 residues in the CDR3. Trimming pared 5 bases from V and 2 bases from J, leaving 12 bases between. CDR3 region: CASSSPGLNYGYTF. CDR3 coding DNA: TGCGCCAGCAGCTCGCCAGGGTTAAACTATGGCTACACCTTC.

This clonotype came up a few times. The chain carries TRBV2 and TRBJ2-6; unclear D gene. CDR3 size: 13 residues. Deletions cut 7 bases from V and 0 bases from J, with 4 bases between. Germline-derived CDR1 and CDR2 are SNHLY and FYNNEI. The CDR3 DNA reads TGTGCCAGCACCAGCTCTGGGGCCAACGTCCTGACTTTC. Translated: CASTSSGANVLTF.

This CDR3 is CASSRGEGIETQYF. The CDR3 coding sequence is TGTGCCAGCAGCCGAGGGGAGGGGATAGAGACCCAGTACTTC. The chain couples TRBV25-1 to TRBJ2-5; TRBD2 agrees at 7 bases. V was pared by 6 bases and J by 4 bases, with 8 bases of the junction left unmatched. The germline V gene has CDR1 MGHDK and CDR2 SYGVNS. This CDR3 comprises 14 residues. The full variable domain, in which reference TRBV25-1 and TRBJ2-5 provide the parts outside the CDR3, is EADIYQTPRYLVIGTGKKITLECSQTMGHDKMYWYQQDPGMELHLIHYSYGVNSTEKGDLSSESTVSRIRTEHFPLTLESARPSHTSQYLCASSRGEGIETQYFGPGTRLLVL.

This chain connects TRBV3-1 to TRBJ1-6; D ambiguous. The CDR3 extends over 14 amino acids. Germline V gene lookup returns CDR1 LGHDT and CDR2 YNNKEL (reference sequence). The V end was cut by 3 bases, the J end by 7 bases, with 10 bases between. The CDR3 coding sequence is TGTGCCAGCAGCCAGCCACCGGAGAATTCACCCCTCCACTTT. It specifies CASSQPPENSPLHF.

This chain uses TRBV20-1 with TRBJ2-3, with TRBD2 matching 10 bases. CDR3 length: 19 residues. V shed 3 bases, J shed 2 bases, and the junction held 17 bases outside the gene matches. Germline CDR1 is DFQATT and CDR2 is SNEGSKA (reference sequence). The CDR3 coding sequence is TGCAGTGCTAGTCTCCTTCTAGCGGGAGTGAGGGGGGACACAGATACGCAGTATTTT. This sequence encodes CSASLLLAGVRGDTDTQYF.